Below are 30 T cell receptor beta chains sequenced from a single sample in a study of cytomegalovirus exposure and HLA in healthy donors. The PCR ran on 60 Vbeta and 13 Jbeta primers. Clones were sequenced by immunoSEQ multiplex PCR, and TCRdb holds only the in-frame ones, with some missing. Of 100,000 to 150,000 clones in the sample, around 80% were seen once. The sample taken for sequencing was PBMCs. Every receptor here comes from a woman younger than 45 in good health and CMV-seronegative.

The rearrangement joins TRBV14 to TRBJ2-7, with TRBD1 identical over 8 bases. The length of the CDR3 is 15 residues. Germline lookup yields CDR1 SGHDN and CDR2 FVKESK. The junction had 8 bases not matched to a gene; V was cut back by 1 base and J by 6 bases. The CDR3 bases are TGTGCCAGCAGCCAAGTGGGGCAGGGGGCGAGCGAGCAGTACTTC. It specifies CASSQVGQGASEQYF.

The gene calls are TRBV6-1 and TRBJ1-4; D may be TRBD1 (5 bases). V lost 6 bases and J 11 bases, leaving 16 bases between the germline ends. This CDR3 is built from 13 residues. CDR1 is MNHNS, CDR2 SASEGT, per germline. In nucleotides, the CDR3 is TGTGCCAGCAGCCCCAGGACACCTATCAAACTGTTTTTT. The encoded protein is CASSPRTPIKLFF.

This sequence joins TRBV9 and TRBJ1-3, with a possible D match to TRBD1 (6 bases). Germline-derived CDR1 and CDR2 are SGDLS and YYNGEE. Trimming removed 4 bases at V and 1 base at J, with 12 bases between. This CDR3 comprises 15 residues. The CDR3 here is CASSTTTGSGNTIYF. The CDR3, as DNA: TGTGCCAGCAGCACAACTACAGGGTCTGGAAACACCATATATTTT.

The chain employs TRBV6-1 and TRBJ2-7; 7 bases line up with TRBD1. This CDR3 region has 14 residues. V dropped 10 bases and J dropped 2; count of bases not matched to a gene: 11. Germline V gene sequence: CDR1 MNHNS, CDR2 SASEGT. DNA of the CDR3: TGTGCCACCGCCGACGCCGGGACAGCCTACGAGCAGTACTTC. Its protein is CATADAGTAYEQYF.

This clone was seen a single time. A read error may produce the germline difference seen at one junction end. The genes are TRBV5-8 and TRBJ2-3, with a possible D match to TRBD2 (5 bases). The length of the CDR3 is 14 residues. The V gene's germline CDR1 is SGHTS and CDR2 YDEGEE. CDR3 loop: CASKKSSSTDMQYF. The CDR3 region has the DNA TGTGCCAGCAAGAAATCCTCTAGCACAGATATGCAGTATTTT.

The rearrangement links TRBV18 to TRBJ1-1; D might be TRBD1 (6 bases). The CDR3 consists of 17 residues. Germline V gives CDR1 KGHSH, CDR2 LQKENI. V lost 0 bases and J 1 base, leaving 15 bases between the germline ends. The CDR3 bases are TGTGCCAGCTCACCACCGGACAGCTACCTACCGAACACTGAAGCTTTCTTT. This codes for CASSPPDSYLPNTEAFF. Supplemented by reference TRBV18 and TRBJ1-1, the full variable domain reads NAGVMQNPRHLVRRRGQEARLRCSPMKGHSHVYWYRQLPEEGLKFMVYLQKENIIDESGMPKERFSAEFPKEGPSILRIQQVVRGDSAAYFCASSPPDSYLPNTEAFFGQGTRLTVV.

The chain couples TRBV7-6 to TRBJ2-2; 8 bases match TRBD1. This CDR3 contains 15 residues. V dropped 5 bases and J dropped 6; count of bases not matched to a gene: 8. Germline-derived CDR1 and CDR2 are SGHVS and FNYEAQ. The CDR3: CASSAQTGVAGELFF. The CDR3 region has the DNA TGTGCCAGCAGCGCGCAGACAGGGGTGGCCGGGGAGCTGTTTTTT.

The chain uses TRBV27 and TRBJ2-1; 13 bases agree with TRBD2. There are 14 residues in the CDR3. CDR1 and CDR2 (germline): MNHEY, SMNVEV (reference sequence). V was clipped by 6 bases and J by 5 bases; unmatched bases: 1. CDR3 in amino acids: CASRGTSGNNEQFF. The DNA for the CDR3 is TGTGCCAGCAGGGGGACTAGCGGGAACAATGAGCAGTTCTTC.

V gene TRBV7-6 combines with J gene TRBJ1-6; D is perhaps TRBD1 (6 bases). CDR3 length: 15 residues. V lost 2 bases and J lost 7, with 12 bases in between. Germline lookup yields CDR1 SGHVS and CDR2 FNYEAQ. The CDR3 loop is CASSLSGQPNSPLHF. Here the CDR3 DNA reads TGTGCCAGCAGCTTAAGTGGACAGCCAAATTCACCCCTCCACTTT.

This sequence joins TRBV7-3 and TRBJ2-1; tentatively, D is TRBD1 (6 bases). The CDR3 has 14 amino acids. Trimming cost V 0 bases and J 5 bases, with 8 bases left between them. The germline V gene has CDR1 SGHTA and CDR2 FQGTGA. CDR3 region: CASSLTRGNNEQFF. The CDR3, as DNA: TGTGCCAGCAGCTTAACGAGGGGGAACAATGAGCAGTTCTTC.

A single count supports this clone. The V call is TRBV30, the J call TRBJ1-1, with 9 bases that match TRBD1. J was trimmed by 0 bases and V by 7 bases; bases with no gene match: 6. The germline V gene encodes CDR1 GTSNPN and CDR2 SVGIG (reference sequence). The CDR3 runs 14 residues. The CDR3 sequence: CASGTGHLNTEAFF. The CDR3 DNA reads TGTGCCTCCGGGACAGGGCATCTGAACACTGAAGCTTTCTTT.

About this clone: One end of the junction does not line up with germline, which may come from a read error. The CDR3 DNA follows: TGCGCCAGCAGCCAAGATCCGGCTCTTCGGGGTAATTCACCCCCCCACTTT. Amino acid sequence: CASSQDPALRGNSPPHF. V and J are TRBV4-1 and TRBJ1-6, with D uncertain. The CDR3 contains 17 residues. The germline V gene has CDR1 MGHRA and CDR2 YSYEKL.

The chain carries TRBV12-5 and TRBJ2-3; 9 bases are shared with TRBD2. With 1 base clipped from V and 5 bases from J, the junction kept 13 bases outside the gene matches. This CDR3 has 18 residues. Germline lookup yields CDR1 LGHNT and CDR2 FRNRAP. The CDR3: CASGLDRFAASGKDTQYF. The CDR3 DNA follows: TGTGCTAGTGGTTTGGATCGTTTTGCGGCTAGCGGGAAAGATACGCAGTATTTT. Full variable domain (outside the CDR3, taken from reference TRBV12-5 and TRBJ2-3): DARVTQTPRHKVTEMGQEVTMRCQPILGHNTVFWYRQTMMQGLELLAYFRNRAPLDDSGMPKDRFSAEMPDATLATLKIQPSEPRDSAVYFCASGLDRFAASGKDTQYFGPGTRLTVL.

The CDR3 nucleotides read TGCGCCAGCAGCCACCCGGGAGCGGGCAATGAGCAGTTCTTC. Translating gives CASSHPGAGNEQFF. V gene TRBV4-1 combines with J gene TRBJ2-1; D is perhaps TRBD2 (6 bases). The V end was cut by 3 bases, the J end by 6 bases, with 12 bases between. This CDR3 is built from 14 residues. Germline CDR1 is MGHRA and CDR2 is YSYEKL.

The J gene is TRBJ1-1, the V gene TRBV5-4; weak D call: TRBD1 (6 bases). The V end lost 2 bases, the J end lost 8 bases, and 13 bases lay between the germline ends. CDR1 SGHNT and CDR2 YYREEE come from the germline V gene (reference sequence). This CDR3 contains 13 residues. The CDR3 region is CASSFVSGTEAFF. In DNA form, the CDR3 reads TGTGCCAGCAGCTTTGTCTCCGGGACAGAAGCTTTCTTT.

This clone has a single count. Other DNA sequences in the sample encode the same CDR3. V is TRBV9 and J is TRBJ2-1, with 8 bases matching TRBD2. In germline, CDR1 is SGDLS, CDR2 YYNGEE. The CDR3 runs 15 residues. Trimming took 3 bases from V and 0 from J; bases not matched to a gene: 2. The CDR3: CASSGSGSSYNEQFF. CDR3 nucleotides: TGTGCCAGCAGCGGAAGCGGGAGCTCCTACAATGAGCAGTTCTTC.

This clone was recorded only once. The chain is built from TRBV13 and TRBJ2-7, with 14 bases that match TRBD2. Trimming took 5 bases from V and 7 from J; bases not matched to a gene: 4. Germline V gene data show CDR1 as PRHDT and CDR2 as FYEKMQ (reference sequence). The CDR3 is 14 amino acids. The CDR3 bases are TGTGCCAGCAGCACGACTAGCGGGGGGGCTGAGCAGTACTTC. Translation gives CASSTTSGGAEQYF.

The rearrangement joins TRBV19 to TRBJ1-5, with D uncertain. The CDR3 spans 14 residues. Germline loops: CDR1 LNHDA, CDR2 SQIVND (reference sequence). V lost 4 bases to trimming and J lost 1 base, with 8 bases between them. This CDR3 reads CASSTTLSNQPQHF. The CDR3 nucleotides read TGTGCCAGTAGTACGACACTGAGCAATCAGCCCCAGCATTTT. The whole variable domain, remainder taken from reference TRBV19 and TRBJ1-5, is DGGITQSPKYLFRKEGQNVTLSCEQNLNHDAMYWYRQDPGQGLRLIYYSQIVNDFQKGDIAEGYSVSREKKESFPLTVTSAQKNPTAFYLCASSTTLSNQPQHFGDGTRLSIL.

CDR3 amino acids: CASSLYGSGDYGYTF. The CDR3, as DNA: TGCGCCAGCAGCCTATACGGGTCCGGGGACTATGGCTACACCTTC. The rearrangement uses TRBV4-3 and TRBJ1-2; D not resolved. Germline V CDR1 and CDR2: LGHNA, YSLEER. Trimming removed 4 bases from V and 3 bases from J, with 15 bases in between. CDR3 length: 15 amino acids.

The V gene is TRBV4-1, the J gene TRBJ2-5; 9 bases are shared with TRBD2. Germline V gene data show CDR1 as MGHRA and CDR2 as YSYEKL. CDR3 length: 17 amino acids. V trimming: 0 bases; J trimming: 5 bases; junction bases outside the gene matches: 10. CDR3: CASSQEFRRGGRETQYF. CDR3 in DNA: TGCGCCAGCAGCCAAGAGTTTAGGCGGGGGGGCCGGGAGACCCAGTACTTC.

CDR3 DNA sequence: TGTGCCTGGAGTTCTATAGCGGGGAGGGGGGAGACCCAGTACTTC. This sequence encodes CAWSSIAGRGETQYF. The chain has TRBV30 and TRBJ2-5; 8 bases line up with TRBD2. Germline-derived CDR1 and CDR2 are GTSNPN and SVGIG (reference sequence). The CDR3 loop spans 15 amino acids. V lost 2 bases to trimming and J lost 5 bases; unmatched junction nucleotides: 10. Together with reference TRBV30 and TRBJ2-5, the CDR3 gives the full variable domain: SQTIHQWPATLVQPVGSPLSLECTVEGTSNPNLYWYRQAAGRGLQLLFYSVGIGQISSEVPQNLSASRPQDRQFILSSKKLLLSDSGFYLCAWSSIAGRGETQYFGPGTRLLVL.

The V gene is TRBV6-1, the J gene TRBJ2-5, with a weak D call TRBD2 (7 bases). This CDR3 region has 18 residues. The V gene's germline CDR1 is MNHNS and CDR2 SASEGT. V lost 0 bases and J 0 bases, leaving 17 bases between the germline ends. The CDR3 protein is CASSEAVWGGRDQETQYF. The CDR3 region has the DNA TGTGCCAGCAGTGAAGCGGTTTGGGGGGGCCGGGACCAAGAGACCCAGTACTTC.

The CDR3 DNA follows: TGCGCCAGCAGCTTGGAACGCGGGACAGGGTGGGGCTACACCTTC. Translated, it gives CASSLERGTGWGYTF. The V gene is TRBV5-1, the J gene TRBJ1-2, with 9 bases fitting TRBD1. The CDR3 has 15 residues. J gave up 8 bases and V 0 bases, and 8 bases lay outside the gene matches. Germline V lookup: CDR1 SGHRS, CDR2 YFSETQ.

Only one count was recorded for this clone. An end of the junction does not agree with germline; a read error may underlie this. The rearrangement uses TRBV30 and TRBJ1-5; D is undetermined. The CDR3 consists of 15 residues. The germline gives CDR1 GTSNPN, CDR2 SVGIG (reference sequence). The CDR3 DNA sequence: TGTGCCCGGAGTGAGGCTTCCGGGGTGTTTCAGCCCCAGCATTTT. It is translated as CARSEASGVFQPQHF. Combining the CDR3 with reference TRBV30 and TRBJ1-5 gives the whole variable domain SQTIHQWPATLVQPVGSPLSLECTVEGTSNPNLYWYRQAAGRGLQLLFYSVGIGQISSEVPQNLSASRPQDRQFILSSKKLLLSDSGFYLCARSEASGVFQPQHFGDGTRLSIL.

J is TRBJ1-1 and V is TRBV19; no reliable D call. The V end lost 7 bases, the J end lost 1 base, and 16 bases lay between the germline ends. Germline lookup yields CDR1 LNHDA and CDR2 SQIVND (reference sequence). CDR3 length equals 15 residues. CDR3 nucleotide sequence: TGTGCCAGTACCCAAGGTTGGCGAGGGAACACTGAAGCTTTCTTT. Its protein is CASTQGWRGNTEAFF.

The CDR3: CASSGLAGSGEQFF. CDR3 DNA: TGTGCCAGCAGTGGACTAGCGGGTAGTGGTGAGCAGTTCTTC. V and J are TRBV2 and TRBJ2-1; 10 bases map to TRBD2. Per the germline V gene, CDR1 is SNHLY and CDR2 is FYNNEI. There are 14 residues in the CDR3. Losses at the gene ends were 4 bases for V and 9 bases for J; bases not matched to a gene: 6.

J is TRBJ2-7 and V is TRBV18, with 9 bases identical to TRBD1. V lost 3 bases to trimming and J lost 3 bases; unmatched junction nucleotides: 6. This CDR3 is built from 15 residues. Germline-derived CDR1 and CDR2 are KGHSH and LQKENI. Written as DNA, the CDR3 is TGTGCCAGCTCACCCGAGACAGGGGGAAACTACGAGCAGTACTTC. Its translation is CASSPETGGNYEQYF.

The rearrangement links TRBV5-1 to TRBJ2-2; TRBD2 might be the D (5 bases). Germline V gene data show CDR1 as SGHRS and CDR2 as YFSETQ. The V end lost 2 bases, the J end lost 0 bases, and 11 bases lay between the germline ends. This CDR3 region has 16 residues. CDR3 in amino acids: CASSFGVPPNTGELFF. As DNA, the CDR3 is TGCGCCAGCAGCTTCGGGGTCCCTCCGAACACCGGGGAGCTGTTTTTT.

This clone was observed a handful of times. The chain has TRBV4-2 and TRBJ1-5; D not resolved. This CDR3 spans 14 amino acids. The V end was cut by 0 bases, the J end by 7 bases, with 10 bases between. Germline V gene sequence: CDR1 LGHNA, CDR2 YNFKEQ. DNA of the CDR3: TGTGCCAGCAGCCAAGAGCTTCTTGAGCAGCCCCAGCATTTT. This encodes CASSQELLEQPQHF.

This chain connects TRBV11-2 to TRBJ2-5, with a weak D call TRBD1 (6 bases). Germline V gene sequence: CDR1 SGHAT, CDR2 FQNNGV. CDR3 length: 15 residues. V was cut by 2 bases and J by 3 bases, with 13 bases left in between. Written as DNA, the CDR3 is TGTGCCAGCAGCTTAACGGGACACGGGAAAGAGACCCAGTACTTC. Its protein is CASSLTGHGKETQYF.